The rows below give T cell receptor beta chains drawn from one sample of a study of glioma-infiltrating T cells after dendritic cell vaccination. TCRdb's copy holds only in-frame clones and misses some; the assay was immunoSEQ multiplex PCR. Counted here are fewer than 75,000 clones, approximately 80% occurring once; the ten biggest clones make up roughly 8.2%. The input for sequencing was blood, taken before dendritic cell vaccination. The source of these receptors is a human donor with glioblastoma. Each CDR3 is given with its conserved first and last residue. The order of the fields is CDR3 DNA, CDR3 protein, clone size, V gene, D gene, J gene. The D gene is left open where the match is weak. Clone size is shown for a subset of rows, as once, few, many or a class of expanded clone.

cdr3_nt: TGTGCCAGCAGCCGGACGACAGGAAATGGCTACACCTTC
cdr3_aa: CASSRTTGNGYTF
clone_size: -
v_call: TRBV7-2
d_call: -
j_call: TRBJ1-2

cdr3_nt: TGTGCCAGCAGCAAATGGGGACTAGCGGGGGGAGAGACCCAGTACTTC
cdr3_aa: CASSKWGLAGGETQYF
clone_size: -
v_call: TRBV21-1
d_call: -
j_call: TRBJ2-5

cdr3_nt: TGTGCTAGTGGGCCCGGACAGGGCGGCAATGAGCAGTTCTTC
cdr3_aa: CASGPGQGGNEQFF
clone_size: few
v_call: TRBV12-5
d_call: TRBD1
j_call: TRBJ2-1

cdr3_nt: TGTGCCAGCAGCACGGACAGGATTAGCACAGATACGCAGTATTTT
cdr3_aa: CASSTDRISTDTQYF
clone_size: -
v_call: TRBV5-8
d_call: TRBD1
j_call: TRBJ2-3

cdr3_nt: TGTGCCAGCAGCCAAGAGCGAAGCCCGCATCAGCCCCAGCATTTT
cdr3_aa: CASSQERSPHQPQHF
clone_size: -
v_call: TRBV4-2
d_call: -
j_call: TRBJ1-5

cdr3_nt: TGTGCCAGCAGCGGGGGGACGGGGGTAGAGACCCAGTACTTC
cdr3_aa: CASSGGTGVETQYF
clone_size: few
v_call: TRBV5-6
d_call: -
j_call: TRBJ2-5

cdr3_nt: TGTGCCAGCAGTGAAGCCCCCGGACAGATAAGCTCCTACGAGCAGTACTTC
cdr3_aa: CASSEAPGQISSYEQYF
clone_size: -
v_call: TRBV6-1
d_call: -
j_call: TRBJ2-7

cdr3_nt: TGTGCCAGCAGCGTAGCACAGGGGGCCTCCGGGGAGCTGTTTTTT
cdr3_aa: CASSVAQGASGELFF
clone_size: -
v_call: TRBV9
d_call: TRBD1
j_call: TRBJ2-2

cdr3_nt: TGTGCCAGCAGTCCGACAGGGGATGCCGGGGAGCTGTTTTTT
cdr3_aa: CASSPTGDAGELFF
clone_size: -
v_call: TRBV6-5
d_call: TRBD1
j_call: TRBJ2-2

cdr3_nt: TGTGCCTGGATCGGGACAGCATCCTACGAGCAGTACTTC
cdr3_aa: CAWIGTASYEQYF
clone_size: -
v_call: TRBV30
d_call: TRBD1
j_call: TRBJ2-7

cdr3_nt: TGTGCCAGCAGTGAAACAGCGGGGGGGCAAGATACGCAGTATTTT
cdr3_aa: CASSETAGGQDTQYF
clone_size: few
v_call: TRBV6-4
d_call: TRBD2
j_call: TRBJ2-3

cdr3_nt: TGTGCCAGCAGCCTCCTTTTAACCGGGGAGCTGTTTTTT
cdr3_aa: CASSLLLTGELFF
clone_size: -
v_call: TRBV7-3
d_call: -
j_call: TRBJ2-2

cdr3_nt: TGTGCCAGCAGTGAACGGCCTGCGGGGGGCCTGAACACCGGGGAGCTGTTTTTT
cdr3_aa: CASSERPAGGLNTGELFF
clone_size: -
v_call: TRBV6-1
d_call: TRBD2
j_call: TRBJ2-2

cdr3_nt: TGTGCCAGCAGCCTCCGAGCCAGGGAGGGTTACGAGCAGTACTTC
cdr3_aa: CASSLRAREGYEQYF
clone_size: -
v_call: TRBV7-2
d_call: TRBD2
j_call: TRBJ2-7

cdr3_nt: TGTGCCAGTAGTATAGAGGGTAGCGGGGGGGCCCCAGGGAATGAGCAGTTCTTC
cdr3_aa: CASSIEGSGGAPGNEQFF
clone_size: -
v_call: TRBV19
d_call: TRBD2
j_call: TRBJ2-1

cdr3_nt: TGTGCCAGCAGCGAGGGCCCTCGGACAGGGGGCCTCGAGCAGTACTTC
cdr3_aa: CASSEGPRTGGLEQYF
clone_size: -
v_call: TRBV9
d_call: TRBD1
j_call: TRBJ2-7

cdr3_nt: TGTGCCAGCACCTTGGGCAACACCGGGGAGCTGTTTTTT
cdr3_aa: CASTLGNTGELFF
clone_size: once
v_call: TRBV6-1
d_call: -
j_call: TRBJ2-2

cdr3_nt: TGTGCCTGGAGTATTCAGGGCAGATATGAAGCTTTCTTT
cdr3_aa: CAWSIQGRYEAFF
clone_size: -
v_call: TRBV30
d_call: -
j_call: TRBJ1-1

cdr3_nt: TGTGCCCGAACCGACGGGACAGTCTATGGCTACACCTTC
cdr3_aa: CARTDGTVYGYTF
clone_size: -
v_call: TRBV30
d_call: TRBD1
j_call: TRBJ1-2

cdr3_nt: TGTGCCAGCTCACCATCGGGACAGACCTATGGCTACACCTTC
cdr3_aa: CASSPSGQTYGYTF
clone_size: -
v_call: TRBV18
d_call: TRBD1
j_call: TRBJ1-2

cdr3_nt: TGCAGCGTTGAGGTCCCGGGGGTTAACTATGGCTACACCTTC
cdr3_aa: CSVEVPGVNYGYTF
clone_size: -
v_call: TRBV29-1
d_call: -
j_call: TRBJ1-2

cdr3_nt: TGTGCCAGCAGCTTTCCTCCGGGAGACGAAGCTTTCTTT
cdr3_aa: CASSFPPGDEAFF
clone_size: many
v_call: TRBV5-4
d_call: -
j_call: TRBJ1-1

cdr3_nt: TGTGCCAGCAGTCCAGGGACAGACATCTATGGCTACACCTTC
cdr3_aa: CASSPGTDIYGYTF
clone_size: -
v_call: TRBV27
d_call: TRBD1
j_call: TRBJ1-2

cdr3_nt: TGTGCCAGCAGCGCATCCGCGCGGGGGAGAGGGGCTGAAGCTTTCTTT
cdr3_aa: CASSASARGRGAEAFF
clone_size: -
v_call: TRBV11-2
d_call: -
j_call: TRBJ1-1

cdr3_nt: TGTGCCAGTAGCCCTGGCGTAGCAGCCATGAACACTGAAGCTTTCTTT
cdr3_aa: CASSPGVAAMNTEAFF
clone_size: -
v_call: TRBV19
d_call: -
j_call: TRBJ1-1

cdr3_nt: TGCGCCAGCAGCCATGACCCCGGACAGGGGGAAGCTTTCTTT
cdr3_aa: CASSHDPGQGEAFF
clone_size: few
v_call: TRBV4-3
d_call: TRBD1
j_call: TRBJ1-1

cdr3_nt: TGCGCCAGCCGGACAGGCCCTGAAGCTTTCTTT
cdr3_aa: CASRTGPEAFF
clone_size: -
v_call: TRBV5-1
d_call: TRBD1
j_call: TRBJ1-1

cdr3_nt: TGCGCCAGCAGCTTGTGGACAGGGGGAACTGAAAAACTGTTTTTT
cdr3_aa: CASSLWTGGTEKLFF
clone_size: -
v_call: TRBV5-1
d_call: TRBD1
j_call: TRBJ1-4

cdr3_nt: TGTGCCAGTAGTACCCAGGACAGGGGATACAATCAGCCCCAGCATTTT
cdr3_aa: CASSTQDRGYNQPQHF
clone_size: -
v_call: TRBV19
d_call: TRBD1
j_call: TRBJ1-5

cdr3_nt: TGTGCCAGCAGGGGGACAGGGGTTAGCAATCAGCCCCAGCATTTT
cdr3_aa: CASRGTGVSNQPQHF
clone_size: -
v_call: TRBV2
d_call: TRBD1
j_call: TRBJ1-5

cdr3_nt: TGTGCCAGCAGCGATCAGGGTACGTATGAGCAGTTCTTC
cdr3_aa: CASSDQGTYEQFF
clone_size: -
v_call: TRBV7-2
d_call: -
j_call: TRBJ2-1

cdr3_nt: TGTGCCAGTAGACGACAGGGCCAAGAGACCCAGTACTTC
cdr3_aa: CASRRQGQETQYF
clone_size: -
v_call: TRBV19
d_call: TRBD1
j_call: TRBJ2-5

cdr3_nt: TGTGCCAGCAGTGGATCGACAGGGCAGGGAAACACCATATATTTT
cdr3_aa: CASSGSTGQGNTIYF
clone_size: once
v_call: TRBV6-1
d_call: TRBD1
j_call: TRBJ1-3

cdr3_nt: TGTGCCAGCAGCTCACTCCCTTTGGACGACAGGGCCACTGAAGCTTTCTTT
cdr3_aa: CASSSLPLDDRATEAFF
clone_size: -
v_call: TRBV7-9
d_call: TRBD1
j_call: TRBJ1-1

cdr3_nt: TGTGCCAGCAGCGAGACAGGCCTTCGCTACGAGCAGTACTTC
cdr3_aa: CASSETGLRYEQYF
clone_size: -
v_call: TRBV5-6
d_call: -
j_call: TRBJ2-7

cdr3_nt: TGCGCCAGCAGCCAAGAATTAGTTGTATCCATCCCCTCGTACAATGAGCAGTTCTTC
cdr3_aa: CASSQELVVSIPSYNEQFF
clone_size: -
v_call: TRBV4-3
d_call: -
j_call: TRBJ2-1

cdr3_nt: TGTGCCAGCAGTTACAGCCAGGGGAGCTCTTCACCCCTCCACTTT
cdr3_aa: CASSYSQGSSSPLHF
clone_size: few
v_call: TRBV6-5
d_call: -
j_call: TRBJ1-6

cdr3_nt: TGTGCCAGCAGGGGTGAGGGACAGGGCAATCAGCCCCAGCATTTT
cdr3_aa: CASRGEGQGNQPQHF
clone_size: -
v_call: TRBV2
d_call: TRBD1
j_call: TRBJ1-5

cdr3_nt: TGTGCCAGTAGTAATGCAGGGAGGTACGAGCAGTACTTC
cdr3_aa: CASSNAGRYEQYF
clone_size: -
v_call: TRBV19
d_call: -
j_call: TRBJ2-7

cdr3_nt: TGTGCCAGCAGCTTGAAGGACAGGGCAAACCCGGTAGCCGGAGCTTTCTTT
cdr3_aa: CASSLKDRANPVAGAFF
clone_size: -
v_call: TRBV5-4
d_call: TRBD1
j_call: TRBJ1-1

cdr3_nt: TGTGCCAGCAAAGGGACTAGCGGAAACAATGAGCAGTTCTTC
cdr3_aa: CASKGTSGNNEQFF
clone_size: many
v_call: TRBV2
d_call: TRBD2
j_call: TRBJ2-1

cdr3_nt: TGCAGCGTTGAAACCAGGGCGAACACCGGGGAGCTGTTTTTT
cdr3_aa: CSVETRANTGELFF
clone_size: -
v_call: TRBV29-1
d_call: -
j_call: TRBJ2-2

cdr3_nt: TGTGCCAGTAGTATCTCCGGGTATGGCTACACCTTC
cdr3_aa: CASSISGYGYTF
clone_size: -
v_call: TRBV19
d_call: -
j_call: TRBJ1-2

cdr3_nt: TGTGCCAGCAGCTTTGACAGCAAAGGAGCCAAAAACATTCAGTACTTC
cdr3_aa: CASSFDSKGAKNIQYF
clone_size: -
v_call: TRBV7-9
d_call: -
j_call: TRBJ2-4

cdr3_nt: TGTGCCAGCAGCTTAGGCCCGGAGGCCGGAAACACCATATATTTT
cdr3_aa: CASSLGPEAGNTIYF
clone_size: -
v_call: TRBV7-2
d_call: -
j_call: TRBJ1-3